The 4 T cell receptor beta chains reported below all come from one sample, sequenced in a study of blood T cell repertoires in COVID-19 (TCRdb year 2020). The method was the immunoSEQ multiplex PCR assay. TCRdb retrieved this table from immuneACCESS and kept in-frame rearrangements only. Not all clones are present; in checked studies, unresolved V genes account for under half, and no reason is known for the remainder. The sample table shows over 150,000 clones, and about 88% are seen once. The top ten hold over 15% of the sample. The source material was peripheral blood. The source is a man between 50 and 59 years old with COVID-19, enrolled during active disease.

The rearrangement joins TRBV28 to TRBJ2-5; TRBD2 matches at 13 bases. CDR1 is MDHEN and CDR2 is SYDVKM in the germline V gene. The CDR3 is made up of 16 amino acids. V shed 5 bases, J shed 3 bases, and the junction held 6 bases outside the gene matches. The chain's CDR3 is CASSPWTSGSEETQYF. DNA of the CDR3: TGTGCCAGCAGTCCCTGGACTAGCGGGAGCGAAGAGACCCAGTACTTC.

The chain carries TRBV2 and TRBJ1-1; D uncertain. Trimming shortened V by 7 bases and J by 1 base, and 10 bases separated the two germline ends. CDR1 SNHLY and CDR2 FYNNEI come from the germline V gene. The CDR3 is 13 residues long. The CDR3 loop reads CASKMNTNTEAFF. The CDR3, as DNA: TGTGCCAGCAAGATGAACACGAACACTGAAGCTTTCTTT.

CDR3 loop: CASRSWASGIQETQYF. As DNA, the CDR3 is TGTGCCAGCCGCTCCTGGGCTAGCGGGATACAAGAGACCCAGTACTTC. The chain combines TRBV28 with TRBJ2-5, with TRBD2 matching 9 bases. The CDR3 spans 16 residues. The V gene's germline CDR1 is MDHEN and CDR2 SYDVKM. V gave up 8 bases and J gave up 2 bases; unmatched junction bases: 12.

The CDR3 DNA reads as TGTGCCAGTAGTATAGGATCGCGGAGGGATCGGAGTCAGCCCCAGCATTTT. The encoded protein is CASSIGSRRDRSQPQHF. The chain uses TRBV19 and TRBJ1-5; no clear D. The CDR3 extends over 17 amino acids. Trimming shortened V by 1 base and J by 6 bases, and 19 bases separated the two germline ends. The germline V gene encodes CDR1 LNHDA and CDR2 SQIVND (reference sequence).